The 32 T cell receptor beta chains listed next were all sequenced from one sample in a study of patients and donors after allogeneic stem cell transplantation. TCRdb fed the RT-PCR reads into MiXCR, producing one record per CDR3 protein. Seen here are about a million distinct CDR3 sequences, around 17% observed once, and the top ten hold 5% to 7.5%. The specimen was blood, either unsorted or a sorted T cell fraction (not recorded which). The origin of the receptors is a human donor who was either an allogeneic HSCT recipient or a stem cell or donor lymphocyte infusion donor (not recorded which). It is not recorded whose cells these are; they may come from a transplant donor.

This clonotype came up a few times. The V and J genes are TRBV12-3 or TRBV12-4 and TRBJ2-5; 8 bases are shared with TRBD2. The CDR3 is 16 residues long. J lost 4 bases, V lost 3 bases, and 10 bases had no gene match. CDR3: CASSFGLRGVGETQYF. DNA for the CDR3: TGTGCCAGCAGTTTTGGGCTGCGGGGGGTTGGAGAGACCCAGTACTTC.

The rearrangement links TRBV7-9 to TRBJ2-3; D might be TRBD1 (5 bases). CDR1 is SEHNR and CDR2 is FQNEAQ in the germline V gene (reference sequence). The CDR3 consists of 13 residues. V was pared by 7 bases and J by 4 bases, with 12 bases between. CDR3 in DNA: TGTGCCAGCAACAAGGGGCGGCCAGATACGCAGTATTTT. This sequence encodes CASNKGRPDTQYF. Full variable domain (rest looked up from reference TRBV7-9 and TRBJ2-3): DTGVSQNPRHKITKRGQNVTFRCDPISEHNRLYWYRQTLGQGPEFLTYFQNEAQLEKSRLLSDRFSAERPKGSFSTLEIQRTEQGDSAMYLCASNKGRPDTQYFGPGTRLTVL.

A few counts support this clonotype. This chain joins TRBV3-1 and TRBJ2-1, with 13 bases aligning to TRBD2. The CDR3 is 15 amino acids. Trimming cost V 2 bases and J 8 bases; bases outside gene matches: 3. From germline, CDR1 is LGHDT and CDR2 YNNKEL (reference sequence). In nucleotides, the CDR3 is TGTGCCAGCAGCCAACGACTAGCGGGAGGTCATGAGCAGTTCTTC. This encodes CASSQRLAGGHEQFF.

The rearrangement links TRBV29-1 to TRBJ2-5, with D perhaps matching TRBD1 (5 bases). Trimming removed 4 bases at V and 5 bases at J, with 14 bases between. This CDR3 has 13 amino acids. CDR1 and CDR2 from the germline V gene are SQVTM and ANQGSEA. Here the CDR3 DNA reads TGCAGCGTTGTGATGTACAAGGGGGAGACCCAGTACTTC. Residues: CSVVMYKGETQYF.

The chain joins TRBV25-1 to TRBJ1-2; TRBD1 matches at 8 bases. Per germline, CDR1 MGHDK and CDR2 SYGVNS. This CDR3 region has 15 residues. Trimming cost V 3 bases and J 5 bases; bases outside gene matches: 8. CDR3 bases: TGTGCCAGCAGTGACAATACAGGGGGGCCGTATGGCTACACCTTC. Translation gives CASSDNTGGPYGYTF.

This chain connects TRBV6-5 to TRBJ2-5; possibly TRBD1 for D (6 bases). This CDR3 is built from 11 residues. V was trimmed by 7 bases and J by 6 bases, leaving 9 bases between them. Germline V gene sequence: CDR1 MNHEY, CDR2 SVGAGI. The CDR3 region has the DNA TGTGCCAGCACCCAGGGGAAGACCCAGTACTTC. Translating gives CASTQGKTQYF.

The genes are TRBV11-1 and TRBJ2-7; 9 positions match TRBD1. Unmatched junction bases numbered 20, after V lost 5 bases and J lost 6 bases. Per germline, CDR1 SGHAT and CDR2 FQDESV (reference sequence). The CDR3 totals 18 residues. This CDR3 reads CASSPRGTGFPGGGEQYF. The CDR3, as DNA: TGTGCCAGCAGCCCCCGGGGGACAGGGTTCCCCGGGGGTGGCGAGCAGTACTTC.

The CDR3 loop reads CASGMFRGQYTGELFF. The CDR3 nucleotides read TGCGCCAGCGGAATGTTCAGGGGGCAGTACACCGGGGAGCTGTTTTTT. V gene TRBV4-3 combines with J gene TRBJ2-2; 8 bases fit TRBD1. CDR3 size: 16 residues. Looked up from germline, CDR1 is LGHNA and CDR2 is YSLEER. J lost 3 bases, V lost 8 bases, and 11 bases had no gene match.

The chain joins TRBV4-3 to TRBJ2-7; no definite D call. Per the germline V gene, CDR1 is LGHNA and CDR2 is YSLEER. The V gene lost 0 bases and the J gene lost 0 bases, with 9 bases spanning the gap. The CDR3 contains 15 residues. For the CDR3, the DNA is TGCGCCAGCAGCCAAGAGTCGTCCAGCTCCTACGAGCAGTACTTC. Protein: CASSQESSSSYEQYF.

This clonotype was recorded a few times. The V and J genes are TRBV5-1 and TRBJ2-3, with TRBD2 matching over 16 bases. Germline V gene sequence: CDR1 SGHRS, CDR2 YFSETQ. CDR3 length: 15 residues. Trimming took 5 bases from V and 5 from J; bases not matched to a gene: 2. The CDR3 bases are TGCGCCAGCAGGGGACTAGCGGGGGGGAAAGATACGCAGTATTTT. Residues: CASRGLAGGKDTQYF.

Turning to this clonotype: Being one base from a much bigger clone, this may be a read error. The rearrangement uses TRBV10-3 and TRBJ2-1; 7 bases agree with TRBD2. Germline V gene sequence: CDR1 ENHRY, CDR2 SYGVKD. The length of the CDR3 is 14 residues. V was clipped by 9 bases and J by 9 bases; unmatched bases: 14. CDR3 DNA: TGTGCCATACGAGGCCTAGCGGTCGACAGTGAGCAGTTCTTC. This encodes CAIRGLAVDSEQFF.

This clonotype was seen a handful of times. J is TRBJ2-5 and V is TRBV5-1; 13 nucleotides align to TRBD2. This CDR3 region has 17 residues. V trimming: 0 bases; J trimming: 4 bases; junction bases outside the gene matches: 6. CDR1 and CDR2 (germline): SGHRS, YFSETQ. The CDR3 is CASSLGTSGSYVETQYF. The CDR3 coding sequence is TGCGCCAGCAGCTTGGGGACTAGCGGGAGTTACGTAGAGACCCAGTACTTC. Full variable domain (outside the CDR3, taken from reference TRBV5-1 and TRBJ2-5): KAGVTQTPRYLIKTRGQQVTLSCSPISGHRSVSWYQQTPGQGLQFLFEYFSETQRNKGNFPGRFSGRQFSNSRSEMNVSTLELGDSALYLCASSLGTSGSYVETQYFGPGTRLLVL.

This clonotype was found a few times. The V call is TRBV25-1, the J call TRBJ1-5, with 7 positions matching TRBD1. The CDR3 is 16 residues long. The germline CDR1 and CDR2 sequences are MGHDK and SYGVNS. V was pared by 6 bases and J by 0 bases, with 8 bases of the junction left unmatched. CDR3 amino acids: CASSPWTGNSNQPQHF. CDR3 DNA sequence: TGTGCCAGCAGCCCATGGACAGGCAATAGCAATCAGCCCCAGCATTTT. Full variable domain (remainder filled in from reference TRBV25-1 and TRBJ1-5): EADIYQTPRYLVIGTGKKITLECSQTMGHDKMYWYQQDPGMELHLIHYSYGVNSTEKGDLSSESTVSRIRTEHFPLTLESARPSHTSQYLCASSPWTGNSNQPQHFGDGTRLSIL.

This clonotype has ten or more counts. The J gene is TRBJ1-1, the V gene TRBV29-1; no clear D gene. The CDR3 length is 12 residues. Germline V gene lookup returns CDR1 SQVTM and CDR2 ANQGSEA. V lost 4 bases, J lost 1 base, and 7 bases lay in between. CDR3 sequence reads: CSVVAQNTEAFF. The CDR3 nucleotides are TGCAGCGTTGTTGCTCAGAACACTGAAGCTTTCTTT.

This clonotype has only one observation. The V call is TRBV5-1, the J call TRBJ2-3; 8 bases are a match to TRBD1. Trimming took 1 base from V and 14 from J; bases not matched to a gene: 12. This CDR3 has 14 residues. Per the germline V gene, CDR1 is SGHRS and CDR2 is YFSETQ. The CDR3 spells CASSLSTDRDIRYF. For the CDR3, the DNA is TGCGCCAGCAGCTTGTCCACGGACAGGGACATTCGGTATTTT.

This clonotype came up a few times. This chain joins TRBV7-3 and TRBJ2-1; 8 bases agree with TRBD2. This CDR3 is 14 amino acids long. Per germline, CDR1 SGHTA and CDR2 FQGTGA. Losses at the gene ends were 3 bases for V and 7 bases for J; bases not matched to a gene: 5. CDR3 DNA sequence: TGTGCCAGCAGCTTCGGGAGGGTTCAGAATGAGCAGTTCTTC. Amino acids: CASSFGRVQNEQFF. Full variable domain (rest looked up from reference TRBV7-3 and TRBJ2-1): GAGVSQTPSNKVTEKGKYVELRCDPISGHTALYWYRQSLGQGPEFLIYFQGTGAADDSGLPNDRFFAVRPEGSVSTLKIQRTERGDSAVYLCASSFGRVQNEQFFGPGTRLTVL.

This clonotype was recorded a few times. The gene calls are TRBV14 and TRBJ2-1; no reliable D call. Trimming removed 3 bases at V and 0 bases at J, with 21 bases between. This CDR3 is built from 19 residues. The germline V gene encodes CDR1 SGHDN and CDR2 FVKESK. This CDR3 is CASSHLHHPALSSYNEQFF. The CDR3 DNA sequence: TGTGCCAGCAGCCACCTTCACCATCCGGCCCTCAGCTCCTACAATGAGCAGTTCTTC.

This CDR3 reads CSVESSEGFYEQYF. CDR3 DNA sequence: TGCAGCGTTGAATCTAGCGAGGGGTTCTACGAGCAGTACTTC. The chain joins TRBV29-1 to TRBJ2-7, with a tentative D call TRBD2 (6 bases). The V and J ends lost 2 bases and 3 bases respectively, with 14 bases between them. The germline gives CDR1 SQVTM, CDR2 ANQGSEA. This CDR3 contains 14 residues.

Only a few counts were recorded for this clonotype. The chain carries TRBV6-5 and TRBJ2-7; D gene uncertain. CDR1 is MNHEY, CDR2 SVGAGI, per germline. This CDR3 region has 15 residues. V was pared by 0 bases and J by 5 bases, with 14 bases between. The CDR3 spells CASSYSRYDIHEQYF. In DNA, the CDR3 is TGTGCCAGCAGTTACTCGAGGTACGATATCCACGAGCAGTACTTC.

Many counts were recorded for this clonotype. One junction end disagrees with the germline gene, perhaps due to a read error. J is TRBJ2-3 and V is TRBV3-1; D not certain. The CDR3 consists of 13 residues. Germline V gene data show CDR1 as LGHDT and CDR2 as YNNKEL (reference sequence). In DNA form, the CDR3 reads TGCGCCAGCTCCCCATGGGGCACAGATACGCAGTATTTT. Translating gives CASSPWGTDTQYF.

A few counts support this clonotype. V usage is TRBV2 and J usage is TRBJ2-7; perhaps TRBD2 as D (6 bases). Per the germline V gene, CDR1 is SNHLY and CDR2 is FYNNEI. Deletions cut 3 bases from V and 3 bases from J, with 15 bases between. The CDR3 is 15 residues long. CDR3 protein: CASSEGGVGVYEQYF. CDR3 DNA: TGTGCCAGCAGTGAGGGCGGGGTGGGTGTCTACGAGCAGTACTTC. Based on the CDR3 plus reference TRBV2 and TRBJ2-7, the full variable domain is EPEVTQTPSHQVTQMGQEVILRCVPISNHLYFYWYRQILGQKVEFLVSFYNNEISEKSEIFDDQFSVERPDGSNFTLKIRSTKLEDSAMYFCASSEGGVGVYEQYFGPGTRLTVT.

This chain joins TRBV5-1 and TRBJ2-1, with D unresolved. Germline CDR1 and CDR2: SGHRS and YFSETQ. This CDR3 spans 14 amino acids. Trimming pared 2 bases from V and 6 bases from J, leaving 12 bases between. CDR3 in DNA: TGCGCCAGCAGCTTCCTAGAGGCCCTCAATGAGCAGTTCTTC. Residues: CASSFLEALNEQFF.

There are many counts of this clonotype. The J gene is TRBJ2-1, the V gene TRBV13; no reliable D call. Germline loops: CDR1 PRHDT, CDR2 FYEKMQ (reference sequence). Trimming took off 1 base at V and 8 bases at J, with 9 bases between the two ends. CDR3 length: 13 residues. CDR3 region: CASSLVFRDEQFF. The CDR3 region has the DNA TGTGCCAGCAGCTTAGTTTTCCGGGATGAGCAGTTCTTC. The whole variable domain, filled in from reference TRBV13 and TRBJ2-1, reads AAGVIQSPRHLIKEKRETATLKCYPIPRHDTVYWYQQGPGQDPQFLISFYEKMQSDKGSIPDRFSAQQFSDYHSELNMSSLELGDSALYFCASSLVFRDEQFFGPGTRLTVL.

This clonotype was counted only a few times. This rearrangement joins TRBV3-1 to TRBJ2-2, with D possibly matching TRBD2 (5 bases). CDR1 and CDR2 from the germline V gene are LGHDT and YNNKEL (reference sequence). The CDR3 is 15 amino acids. The germline V and J ends were trimmed by 3 bases and 3 bases, with 11 bases remaining between them. For the CDR3, the DNA is TGTGCCAGCAGCCAGGGTAGCGAATACACCGGGGAGCTGTTTTTT. Residues: CASSQGSEYTGELFF.

V is TRBV18 and J is TRBJ2-2; D is possibly TRBD2 (5 bases). V lost 9 bases and J 2 bases, leaving 16 bases between the germline ends. The CDR3 covers 15 residues. Germline CDR1 and CDR2: KGHSH and LQKENI. CDR3 bases: TGTGCCAGTCCTGAGGGTCAGCCTAACACCGGGGAGCTGTTTTTT. Its translation: CASPEGQPNTGELFF.

The rearrangement links TRBV24-1 to TRBJ1-2; TRBD1 agrees at 7 bases. This CDR3 is 16 amino acids long. Germline V CDR1 and CDR2: KGHDR, SFDVKD. The V segment lost 5 bases and the J segment 7 bases; nucleotides outside the gene matches: 15. CDR3 sequence: CATSAPGQGVVFGYTF. DNA for the CDR3: TGTGCCACCAGTGCCCCTGGGCAGGGGGTTGTTTTTGGCTACACCTTC.

This clonotype was observed a few times. The CDR3 coding sequence is TGTGCCAGCAGTAAGACTAGCGGGGCCCTCACCTACGAGCAGTACTTC. This encodes CASSKTSGALTYEQYF. The J gene is TRBJ2-7, the V gene TRBV6-1; TRBD2 matches 11 bases. V shed 5 bases and J 2 bases; nucleotides not matched to a gene: 8. The germline CDR1 and CDR2 sequences are MNHNS and SASEGT. CDR3 length: 16 amino acids.

This clonotype occurred a few times. This chain uses TRBV2 with TRBJ2-1, with 12 bases matching TRBD2. Germline trimming cut 7 bases from V and 7 bases from J; bases unmatched to any gene: 11. The CDR3 sequence is 16 residues long. Germline CDR1 reads SNHLY; CDR2 reads FYNNEI. Written as DNA, the CDR3 is TGTGCCAGCAATTTACTAGCGGGAGGTCTGACGAATGAGCAGTTCTTC. As protein: CASNLLAGGLTNEQFF.

This clonotype occurred many times. The chain couples TRBV24-1 to TRBJ2-1, with D possibly TRBD2 on 6 matching bases. Trimming took 4 bases from V and 2 from J, leaving 14 bases between them. The CDR3 spans 16 residues. Germline-derived CDR1 and CDR2 are KGHDR and SFDVKD. The CDR3 loop is CATSDAGTATYNEQFF. CDR3 DNA: TGTGCCACCAGTGACGCCGGGACTGCTACCTACAATGAGCAGTTCTTC.

V and J are TRBV5-1 and TRBJ1-2; 10 nucleotides match TRBD1. With 3 bases clipped from V and 4 bases from J, the junction kept 6 bases outside the gene matches. CDR3 length: 15 residues. Germline CDR1 reads SGHRS; CDR2 reads YFSETQ. The CDR3 sequence is CASSSGTGARYGYTF. CDR3 coding DNA: TGCGCCAGCAGCTCAGGGACAGGGGCCCGCTATGGCTACACCTTC.

In its sample, this clonotype was seen a few times. The chain joins TRBV7-2 to TRBJ2-7; D assignment may be TRBD1 or TRBD2 (5 bases each). CDR1 and CDR2 from the germline V gene are SGHTA and FQGNSA. The CDR3 loop spans 14 amino acids. The V gene lost 2 bases and the J gene lost 0 bases, with 8 bases spanning the gap. As DNA, the CDR3 is TGTGCCAGCAGCTTATGGGACGACTCCTACGAGCAGTACTTC. It translates to CASSLWDDSYEQYF.

The chain couples TRBV7-7 to TRBJ2-5; a weak D match, TRBD1 (6 bases). CDR1 and CDR2 from the germline V gene are SSHAT and FNYEAQ (reference sequence). Trimming left V 5 bases short and J 7 bases short, with 14 bases between. This CDR3 has 13 residues. Here the CDR3 DNA reads TGTGCCAGCAGCCCGGACAGTGGGGGGACCCAGTACTTC. As protein: CASSPDSGGTQYF.